The present TCR beta chain was sequenced within a study of T-cell reconstitution after alpha-beta-depleted transplantation in children. The V and J ends lost 5 bases and 2 bases respectively, with 13 bases between them. The CDR3 runs 14 residues. Preparation of the TCRbeta library used unique molecular identifiers. TCRdb analysed the PCR reads with MiXCR anew, one entry per CDR3 protein. Of some 490,000 distinct CDR3 sequences detected, about 12% appear once; the ten largest clones hold under 7%. This clonotype was seen more than once but under ten times. This rearrangement joins TRBV12-3 or TRBV12-4 to TRBJ2-7; D remains ambiguous. The TCR was taken from a human donor who donated a stem cell graft to a child with combined immunodeficiency. This specimen was PBMCs from the stem cell graft donor, taken from the stem cell graft. In DNA, the CDR3 is TGTGCCAGCAGTCCTCGGACGGCAACCTACGAGCAGTACTTC. It yields the protein CASSPRTATYEQYF.